This T cell receptor beta chain was retrieved from a study of T cell changes during pregnancy in multiple sclerosis. Repertoires were generated with immunoSEQ multiplex PCR, while TCRdb's copy carries only in-frame clones and drops some. Of about 49,000 clones in the sample, roughly 90% were seen once. Germline V lookup: CDR1 SGDLS, CDR2 YYNGEE. V dropped 0 bases and J dropped 1 base, with 16 bases sitting between them. The CDR3 spans 17 residues. This receptor was identified in a female donor in good health, enrolled as a control in a pregnancy study. V is TRBV9 and J is TRBJ2-5, with D maybe TRBD2 (5 bases). The material was peripheral blood, obtained after pregnancy. The CDR3 DNA follows: TGTGCCAGCAGCGTAGTCCCTCTCCGGGAATCCCAAGAGACCCAGTACTTC. This sequence encodes CASSVVPLRESQETQYF.